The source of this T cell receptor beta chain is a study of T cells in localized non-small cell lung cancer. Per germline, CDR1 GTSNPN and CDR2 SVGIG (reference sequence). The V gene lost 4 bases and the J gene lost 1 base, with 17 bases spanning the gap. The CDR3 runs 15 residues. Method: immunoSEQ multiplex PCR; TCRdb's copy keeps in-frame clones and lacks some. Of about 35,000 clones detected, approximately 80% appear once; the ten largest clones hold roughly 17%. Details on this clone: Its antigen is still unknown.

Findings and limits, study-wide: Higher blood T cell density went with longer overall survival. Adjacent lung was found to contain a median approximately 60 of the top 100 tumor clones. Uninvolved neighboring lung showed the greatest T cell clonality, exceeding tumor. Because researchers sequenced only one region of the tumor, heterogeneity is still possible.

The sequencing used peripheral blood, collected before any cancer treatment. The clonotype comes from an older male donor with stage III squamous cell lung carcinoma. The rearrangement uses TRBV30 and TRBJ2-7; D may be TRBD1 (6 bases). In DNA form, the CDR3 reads TGTGCCTGGACGCGGTCACAGGGCGCTTCCTACGAGCAGTACTTC. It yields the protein CAWTRSQGASYEQYF.